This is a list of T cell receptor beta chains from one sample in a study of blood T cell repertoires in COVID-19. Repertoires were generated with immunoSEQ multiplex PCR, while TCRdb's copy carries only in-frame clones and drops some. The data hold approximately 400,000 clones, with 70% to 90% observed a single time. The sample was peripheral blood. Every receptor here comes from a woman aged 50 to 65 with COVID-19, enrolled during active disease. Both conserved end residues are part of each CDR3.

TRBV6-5,CASRGTVNTGELFF
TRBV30,CASGTGEAGANVLTF
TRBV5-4,CASSLAGTGGRGYTF
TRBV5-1,CASRPYQGNEQFF
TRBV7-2,CASSSRTGRDEQYF
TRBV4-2,CASSQEPLTGPGEKLFF
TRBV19,CASAPVEGTDTQYF
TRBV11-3,CASSRGLAGATDTQYF
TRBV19,CASSILDRDGTEAFF
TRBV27,CASSLGQNYGYTF
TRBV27,CASSSLQGPPDEQYF
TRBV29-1,CSGGANTEAFF
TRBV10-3,CAISESRVDYGYTF
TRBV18,CASSPPSSGGFTDTQYF
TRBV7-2,CASSLVNGGYTF
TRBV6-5,CASSSQGDGYTF
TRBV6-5,CASSYSGGEAFF
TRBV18,CASSPTTTRGYEQYF
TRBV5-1,CASSSTDSYEQYF
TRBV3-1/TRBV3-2,CASSPGLVGEQFF
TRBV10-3,CAISAEGTGWGYTF
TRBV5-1,CASSLHQGSSGNTIYF
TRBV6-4,CASSGTRPQPHEQYF
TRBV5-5,CASSSPGTISGNTIYF
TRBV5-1,CASSFFAGASYNEQFF
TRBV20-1,CSASLLTGPQETQYF
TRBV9,CASSVAEGASGNTIYF
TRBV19,CASSSTGGRDYGYTF
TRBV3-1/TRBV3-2,CASSQEGGRNSPLHF
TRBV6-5,CASSYSGGETEAFF
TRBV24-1,CATSDFQGTGELFF
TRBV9,CASSEWGGTEAFF
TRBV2,CASSGTLEQYF
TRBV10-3,CAISLTDLGTEAFF
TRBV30,CAWSPLNTGELFF
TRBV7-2,CASSRRGGGSSYEQYF
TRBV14,CASTSSGGLSGELFF
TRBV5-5,CASSRGGVSGNTIYF
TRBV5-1,CASSFGWSWQRQNSPLHF
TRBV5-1,CASSQLTGPNTEAFF
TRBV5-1,CASALFAGGNTEAFF
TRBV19,CASSIEGVQPQHF
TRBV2,CASRQAPDTQYF
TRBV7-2,CASSLVQGGEAFF
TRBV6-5,CASTPSRRGEQYF
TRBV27,CASRGGRQGWADTQYF
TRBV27,CASSPTFDLRNQPQHF
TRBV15,CATSRSGGSSREQYF
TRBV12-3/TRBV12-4,CASSLYGELFF
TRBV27,CASSFSLLYGYTF
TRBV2,CASSESGMGNYGYTF